A single sample gave rise to the 22 T cell receptor beta chains below, sequenced in a study of T cells in Graves' hyperthyroidism and ophthalmopathy. Amplified TCR beta CDR3 regions derived from RNA transcripts. TCR CDR3 underwent first-round RT-PCR with the HTBI primer set. TCRdb processed the multiplex PCR reads anew with MiXCR; each CDR3 protein has one entry. In the table there are fewer than 700,000 distinct CDR3 sequences, 15% to 20% of which are singletons. Material for sequencing was blood. The receptors were gathered from a woman aged 25 to 39 with Graves' hyperthyroidism.

This clonotype was seen a few times. This sequence joins TRBV20-1 and TRBJ2-6; 9 bases align to TRBD1. The CDR3 has 16 amino acids. Germline CDR1 DFQATT, CDR2 SNEGSKA (reference sequence). V was pared by 7 bases and J by 0 bases, with 7 bases of the junction left unmatched. Here the CDR3 DNA reads TGCAGTGGCGCGGGGACAGGGATCTCTGGGGCCAACGTCCTGACTTTC. Translated, it gives CSGAGTGISGANVLTF.

The chain links TRBV4-3 to TRBJ1-3; the D gene is possibly TRBD1 (5 bases). V gave up 4 bases and J gave up 7 bases, with 20 bases separating them. The germline V gene has CDR1 LGHNA and CDR2 YSLEER. The CDR3 extends over 16 amino acids. The CDR3 DNA reads TGCGCCAGCAGCCTTGGAGCGGGGGGAAAATTGAACACCATATATTTT. It is translated as CASSLGAGGKLNTIYF.

This clonotype was counted a few times. The chain combines TRBV28 with TRBJ2-1; D may correspond to TRBD1 or TRBD2 (5 bases each). This CDR3 spans 15 amino acids. Germline CDR1 and CDR2: MDHEN and SYDVKM. Trimming stripped 1 base from V and 1 base from J, with 8 bases between. DNA of the CDR3: TGTGCCAGCAGTTTATTAGAGGGGTCCTACAATGAGCAGTTCTTC. Its translation is CASSLLEGSYNEQFF.

As regards this clonotype: One base away lies a much larger clone, so this may be a sequencing read error. As the CDR3 is not closed by the conserved phenylalanine or tryptophan, this likely results from a read error. The gene calls are TRBV27 and TRBJ2-5, with 7 nucleotides matching TRBD1. The CDR3 sequence is 15 residues long. V trimming: 5 bases; J trimming: 2 bases; junction bases outside the gene matches: 8. Germline CDR1 MNHEY, CDR2 SMNVEV (reference sequence). The CDR3 nucleotides read TGTGCCAGCAGTCTACCCCCGGGACAGCAAGAGACCCAGTACTCC. Residues: CASSLPPGQQETQYS.

This clonotype was observed a few times. The chain uses TRBV28 and TRBJ1-5; the match to TRBD1 covers 8 bases. Germline V lookup: CDR1 MDHEN, CDR2 SYDVKM. The CDR3 consists of 18 residues. J gave up 0 bases and V 3 bases, and 10 bases lay outside the gene matches. CDR3 in amino acids: CASSFPQGVRLSNQPQHF. CDR3 coding DNA: TGTGCCAGCAGTTTCCCACAGGGGGTCCGACTTAGCAATCAGCCCCAGCATTTT.

There are many counts of this clonotype. The V call is TRBV13, the J call TRBJ1-4; possibly TRBD1 for D (6 bases). Germline CDR1 is PRHDT and CDR2 is FYEKMQ (reference sequence). Trimming stripped 6 bases from V and 6 bases from J, with 14 bases between. This CDR3 is 14 amino acids long. The CDR3 sequence: CASRSEGVDEKLFF. The DNA of the CDR3 is TGTGCCAGCAGATCCGAGGGGGTGGATGAAAAACTGTTTTTT.

Turning to this clonotype: Given a much more abundant clone one base away, this may be a read error. The rearrangement joins TRBV6-1 to TRBJ1-6, with a tentative D call TRBD1 (5 bases). Trimming left V 2 bases short and J 10 bases short, with 18 bases between. The germline CDR1 and CDR2 sequences are MNHNS and SASEGT. The CDR3 loop spans 16 amino acids. The CDR3 reads CASSELGRRGNSPLHF. CDR3 DNA sequence: TGTGCCAGCAGTGAACTGGGGCGGAGAGGGAACTCACCCCTCCACTTT.

This clonotype was picked up many times. The CDR3: CASTSIYYNEQFF. CDR3 DNA sequence: TGTGCCAGTACCAGCATATACTACAATGAGCAGTTCTTC. The chain carries TRBV19 and TRBJ2-1; D is uncertain. V lost 7 bases to trimming and J lost 3 bases, with 10 bases between them. CDR1 LNHDA and CDR2 SQIVND come from the germline V gene (reference sequence). The CDR3 totals 13 residues.

The chain's CDR3 is CSAYTGNQPQHF. The CDR3 bases are TGCAGTGCTTATACAGGGAATCAGCCCCAGCATTTT. This rearrangement joins TRBV20-1 to TRBJ1-5; a possible D gene is TRBD1 (6 bases). The V and J ends lost 5 bases and 4 bases respectively, with 9 bases between them. Germline V CDR1 and CDR2: DFQATT, SNEGSKA (reference sequence). The CDR3 covers 12 residues.

There are many counts of this clonotype. The chain links TRBV20-1 to TRBJ2-7, with D tentatively TRBD2 (5 bases). This CDR3 has 12 amino acids. V lost 0 bases to trimming and J lost 2 bases, with 5 bases between them. Germline CDR1 and CDR2: DFQATT and SNEGSKA (reference sequence). The CDR3: CSARDGTYEQYF. The CDR3 coding sequence is TGCAGTGCTAGAGACGGGACCTACGAGCAGTACTTC.

At least ten counts were recorded for this clonotype. This rearrangement joins TRBV12-5 to TRBJ2-7; D might be TRBD1 (6 bases). There are 12 residues in the CDR3. V was pared by 6 bases and J by 4 bases, with 10 bases between. CDR1 LGHNT and CDR2 FRNRAP come from the germline V gene. CDR3 bases: TGTGCTAGTGGCTACAGGGTTTACGAGCAGTACTTC. This sequence encodes CASGYRVYEQYF.

This clonotype has more than one count but fewer than ten. The chain carries TRBV24-1 and TRBJ2-3; 12 bases are shared with TRBD2. CDR1 and CDR2 from the germline V gene are KGHDR and SFDVKD. The CDR3 extends over 16 amino acids. V gave up 3 bases and J gave up 4 bases; unmatched junction bases: 4. As DNA, the CDR3 is TGTGCCACCAGTGATCCGCGACTAGCGGGAGCAGATACGCAGTATTTT. The encoded protein is CATSDPRLAGADTQYF.

This clonotype was observed a few times. The chain recombines TRBV6-1 with TRBJ2-3; D unresolved. This CDR3 region has 14 residues. The germline CDR1 and CDR2 sequences are MNHNS and SASEGT. The germline V and J ends were trimmed by 8 bases and 2 bases, with 14 bases remaining between them. The CDR3: CASFISPDTDTQYF. In nucleotides, the CDR3 is TGTGCCAGCTTTATCTCGCCCGACACAGATACGCAGTATTTT.

This rearrangement joins TRBV7-2 to TRBJ1-1; D remains ambiguous. This CDR3 spans 16 amino acids. CDR1 and CDR2 (germline): SGHTA, FQGNSA. The germline V and J ends were trimmed by 6 bases and 0 bases, with 17 bases remaining between them. The CDR3 is CASSLGQVFMNTEAFF. For the CDR3, the DNA is TGTGCCAGCAGTTTGGGTCAGGTCTTCATGAACACTGAAGCTTTCTTT.

This clonotype was seen ten or more times. The chain recombines TRBV7-2 with TRBJ2-7, with TRBD2 matching 10 bases. Germline trimming cut 2 bases from V and 6 bases from J; bases unmatched to any gene: 7. In germline, CDR1 is SGHTA, CDR2 FQGNSA. CDR3 length equals 15 residues. The CDR3 reads CASSLKESGRGEQYF. DNA of the CDR3: TGTGCCAGCAGCTTAAAGGAGAGCGGGAGGGGCGAGCAGTACTTC.

The chain is built from TRBV18 and TRBJ1-5; possible D gene TRBD1, 6 bases. This CDR3 contains 16 residues. Trimming removed 3 bases at V and 0 bases at J, with 12 bases between. Per germline, CDR1 KGHSH and CDR2 LQKENI. CDR3 in amino acids: CASSPLGQNSNQPQHF. The CDR3 DNA is TGTGCCAGCTCACCCCTAGGACAGAATAGCAATCAGCCCCAGCATTTT.

This clonotype was counted a few times. The gene calls are TRBV7-6 and TRBJ2-5; 8 positions agree with TRBD2. V trimming: 1 base; J trimming: 2 bases; junction bases outside the gene matches: 12. There are 18 residues in the CDR3. Germline CDR1 SGHVS, CDR2 FNYEAQ. This chain's CDR3 is CASSLGGRSGSRQETQYF. The CDR3 DNA reads as TGTGCCAGCAGCTTAGGGGGCCGGAGCGGGAGTCGACAAGAGACCCAGTACTTC.

The chain uses TRBV7-9 and TRBJ2-4; D may match TRBD1 or TRBD2 (5 bases each). The CDR3 consists of 16 residues. Trimming took off 6 bases at V and 6 bases at J, with 21 bases between the two ends. From germline, CDR1 is SEHNR and CDR2 FQNEAQ (reference sequence). Here the CDR3 reads CASSPREGRAVNIQYF. The CDR3 coding sequence is TGTGCCAGCAGTCCCAGAGAGGGGAGAGCGGTAAACATTCAGTACTTC. The variable domain in full, completed from reference TRBV7-9 and TRBJ2-4, reads DTGVSQNPRHKITKRGQNVTFRCDPISEHNRLYWYRQTLGQGPEFLTYFQNEAQLEKSRLLSDRFSAERPKGSFSTLEIQRTEQGDSAMYLCASSPREGRAVNIQYFGAGTRLSVL.

The V call is TRBV10-1, the J call TRBJ2-7; the match to TRBD2 covers 9 bases. The CDR3 contains 15 residues. V lost 7 bases and J lost 1; bases outside the gene matches: 8. The germline V gene has CDR1 WNHNN and CDR2 SYGVQD (reference sequence). The CDR3 sequence: CASIDRTSESYEQYF. DNA of the CDR3: TGCGCCAGCATCGACCGGACTAGCGAATCCTACGAGCAGTACTTC.

This chain uses TRBV5-1 with TRBJ2-1, with a weak D call TRBD2 (5 bases). Per the germline V gene, CDR1 is SGHRS and CDR2 is YFSETQ. The CDR3 loop spans 15 amino acids. Trimming left V 0 bases short and J 7 bases short, with 14 bases between. For the CDR3, the DNA is TGCGCCAGCAGCTTGGGAGAGGGAGTAGGAAATGAGCAGTTCTTC. Amino acids: CASSLGEGVGNEQFF.

CDR3 sequence (DNA): TGTGCCAGCAGCTTGGCGGGGGGGACAGGGGGCTCCTACGAGCAGTACTTC. Protein product: CASSLAGGTGGSYEQYF. The chain carries TRBV5-5 and TRBJ2-7; 11 bases fit TRBD1. The CDR3 covers 17 residues. The junction had 5 bases not matched to a gene; V was cut back by 0 bases and J by 0 bases. Per the germline V gene, CDR1 is SGHKS and CDR2 is YYEKEE (reference sequence).

This clonotype was counted many times. The chain joins TRBV3-1 to TRBJ1-6, with 8 positions matching TRBD1. The CDR3 is 15 residues long. Germline V gene data show CDR1 as LGHDT and CDR2 as YNNKEL (reference sequence). The trim removed 4 bases at V and 5 bases at J, leaving 4 bases unmatched. The CDR3: CASSPRTGHNSPLHF. The CDR3 DNA reads TGTGCCAGCAGCCCCCGGACAGGGCATAATTCACCCCTCCACTTT.